The 32 T cell receptor beta chains given below trace back to one sample, sequenced in a study of cytomegalovirus exposure and HLA in healthy donors. Vbeta (60) and Jbeta (13) primers were used in the PCR. Assay: immunoSEQ multiplex PCR; the TCRdb copy retains only in-frame clones and omits some. Found here are more than 85,000 clones, roughly 80% of them singletons; the top ten hold about 6.8%. Sequencing was done on a sample of PBMCs. Receptors originate from a man between 25 and 39 years old in good health and CMV-seropositive.

This chain uses TRBV6-5 with TRBJ2-1, with a tentative D call TRBD2 (6 bases). This CDR3 has 14 residues. Trimming removed 7 bases from V and 3 bases from J, with 13 bases in between. CDR1 and CDR2 from the germline V gene are MNHEY and SVGAGI. The CDR3 nucleotides read TGTGCCAGCACAAAGTCGGACTACTACAATGAGCAGTTCTTC. It specifies CASTKSDYYNEQFF.

This rearrangement joins TRBV13 to TRBJ1-3; 10 bases are shared with TRBD1. CDR3 length: 18 amino acids. J lost 7 bases, V lost 6 bases, and 18 bases had no gene match. CDR1 and CDR2 from the germline V gene are PRHDT and FYEKMQ (reference sequence). The CDR3 DNA sequence: TGTGCCAGCAGTTCGGGACAGGGGAGGGAGTCCTTGGTCAACACCATATATTTT. It is translated as CASSSGQGRESLVNTIYF.

The chain couples TRBV10-3 to TRBJ1-6; 7 nucleotides align to TRBD1. Germline lookup yields CDR1 ENHRY and CDR2 SYGVKD. V shed 6 bases, J shed 8 bases, and the junction held 7 bases outside the gene matches. The CDR3 sequence is 14 residues long. DNA for the CDR3: TGTGCCATCAGCCCCGGACAGGAGCATTCACCCCTCCACTTT. This translates into CAISPGQEHSPLHF.

A note on this clone: At the DNA level, this CDR3 is encoded by other sequences in the same sample as well. The rearrangement joins TRBV5-1 to TRBJ2-7; the D gene is possibly TRBD1 (5 bases). The V gene's germline CDR1 is SGHRS and CDR2 YFSETQ. Between the trimmed V and J ends, which lost 0 bases and 0 bases, there was a span of 7 bases. This CDR3 is built from 14 residues. The CDR3 reads CASSLGQLSYEQYF. In DNA form, the CDR3 reads TGCGCCAGCAGCTTGGGACAGCTCTCCTACGAGCAGTACTTC.

The chain uses TRBV7-9 and TRBJ2-7; D remains unclear. In germline, CDR1 is SEHNR, CDR2 FQNEAQ (reference sequence). This CDR3 comprises 14 residues. Trimming left V 3 bases short and J 5 bases short, with 14 bases between. CDR3 residues: CASSFGRLRDEQYF. In nucleotides, the CDR3 is TGTGCCAGCAGCTTCGGCAGGCTCCGTGACGAGCAGTACTTC.

This sequence joins TRBV7-9 and TRBJ2-7, with 9 bases matching TRBD1. Germline CDR1 SEHNR, CDR2 FQNEAQ (reference sequence). This CDR3 region has 14 residues. J was trimmed by 5 bases and V by 5 bases; bases with no gene match: 7. In DNA form, the CDR3 reads TGTGCCAGCAGCCACGGGACAGGGAACAACGAGCAGTACTTC. It encodes CASSHGTGNNEQYF.

Comments on this clone: At the DNA level, this CDR3 is encoded by other sequences in the same sample as well. The chain joins TRBV9 to TRBJ1-1; no firm D call. Germline assignment: CDR1 SGDLS and CDR2 YYNGEE. The CDR3 sequence is 15 residues long. V dropped 0 bases and J dropped 0 bases, with 9 bases sitting between them. Written as DNA, the CDR3 is TGTGCCAGCAGCGTAGTGGGCAGCATGAACACTGAAGCTTTCTTT. Translation gives CASSVVGSMNTEAFF.

The chain recombines TRBV19 with TRBJ2-1, with D perhaps matching TRBD1 (7 bases). The CDR3 covers 17 residues. In germline, CDR1 is LNHDA, CDR2 SQIVND (reference sequence). V gave up 5 bases and J gave up 3 bases, with 20 bases separating them. The CDR3 nucleotides read TGTGCCAGTAGTGGAGGGTTGCGGGACAGTCACTACAATGAGCAGTTCTTC. It codes for CASSGGLRDSHYNEQFF.

There are a few counts of this clone. This sequence joins TRBV11-2 and TRBJ1-2; D might be TRBD1 (5 bases). Trimming took off 1 base at V and 7 bases at J, with 10 bases between the two ends. The germline V gene has CDR1 SGHAT and CDR2 FQNNGV. The CDR3 is 13 amino acids. CDR3 nucleotide sequence: TGTGCCAGCAGCTTAGGGGGGGTGGGTGGCTACACCTTC. It is translated as CASSLGGVGGYTF.

This chain joins TRBV7-3 and TRBJ2-3; D perhaps matches TRBD2 (5 bases). The CDR3 length is 16 residues. Germline V gene sequence: CDR1 SGHTA, CDR2 FQGTGA. V was shortened by 1 base and J by 1 base, with 12 bases between the two germline ends. The CDR3 region is CASSLNSALGTDTQYF. In DNA form, the CDR3 reads TGTGCCAGCAGCTTAAATAGCGCCCTAGGCACAGATACGCAGTATTTT.

V and J are TRBV10-3 and TRBJ2-3; D call uncertain. The CDR3 is 12 amino acids. The ends were cut back, 3 bases at V and 4 bases at J, with 5 bases in the middle. CDR1 and CDR2 from the germline V gene are ENHRY and SYGVKD. The CDR3 is CAISEASDTQYF. In DNA form, the CDR3 reads TGTGCCATCAGTGAAGCGTCAGATACGCAGTATTTT.

The V call is TRBV5-6, the J call TRBJ2-5; TRBD2 agrees at 10 bases. Judging by the DNA end, TRBJ2-7 fits better; the J call may be wrong. Germline CDR1 and CDR2: SGHDT and YYEEEE. The CDR3 is made up of 16 amino acids. The CDR3 coding sequence is TGTGCCAGCAGCTGCACGGAGCGGGGGGGCCGATACGAGCAGTACTTC. Residues: CASSCTERGGRYEQYF.

The V and J genes are TRBV6-5 and TRBJ2-1; D ambiguous. Germline V gene lookup returns CDR1 MNHEY and CDR2 SVGAGI. The CDR3 length is 13 residues. V lost 2 bases and J 1 base, leaving 3 bases between the germline ends. The CDR3 nucleotides are TGTGCCAGCAGTTACGCGTCCTACAATGAGCAGTTCTTC. Its translation is CASSYASYNEQFF.

This clone has just one count. The J gene is TRBJ1-2, the V gene TRBV14; D gene unclear. Germline-derived CDR1 and CDR2 are SGHDN and FVKESK. The CDR3 sequence is 13 residues long. With 4 bases removed from V and 1 base from J, the gap between germline ends came to 7 bases. This CDR3 is CASSLGFNYGYTF. CDR3 nucleotides: TGTGCCAGCAGCCTCGGGTTTAACTATGGCTACACCTTC. The full variable domain, with the rest looked up from reference TRBV14 and TRBJ1-2, is EAGVTQFPSHSVIEKGQTVTLRCDPISGHDNLYWYRRVMGKEIKFLLHFVKESKQDESGMPNNRFLAERTGGTYSTLKVQPAELEDSGVYFCASSLGFNYGYTFGSGTRLTVV.

This clone was seen a single time. The DNA for the CDR3 is TGCGCCAGCAGTTCGGGTACCTCCTACAATGAGCAGTTCTTC. Encoded protein: CASSSGTSYNEQFF. This sequence joins TRBV5-1 and TRBJ2-1; D unclear. Germline lookup yields CDR1 SGHRS and CDR2 YFSETQ. The CDR3 runs 14 residues. V shed 5 bases and J shed 0 bases, with 9 bases lying between them. Full variable domain (remainder filled in from reference TRBV5-1 and TRBJ2-1): KAGVTQTPRYLIKTRGQQVTLSCSPISGHRSVSWYQQTPGQGLQFLFEYFSETQRNKGNFPGRFSGRQFSNSRSEMNVSTLELGDSALYLCASSSGTSYNEQFFGPGTRLTVL.

This rearrangement joins TRBV21-1 to TRBJ1-5; the table assigns TRBD1, which was not confirmed against the DNA. TRBV21-1 has pseudogene status. The CDR3 consists of 18 residues. The CDR3 nucleotides read TGTGCCAGCAGCGGACTCGGACAGGGGGCGCGCAGCAATCAGCCCCAGCATTTT. The encoded protein is CASSGLGQGARSNQPQHF.

The chain employs TRBV2 and TRBJ2-1, with 14 bases fitting TRBD2. Germline V CDR1 and CDR2: SNHLY, FYNNEI. The CDR3 contains 17 residues. Trimming at V came to 7 bases and at J to 5 bases, leaving 10 bases not matched to a gene. The CDR3 spells CASKGLAGVLSNNEQFF. The DNA of the CDR3 is TGTGCCAGCAAGGGACTAGCGGGGGTTCTATCGAACAATGAGCAGTTCTTC.

This clone was recorded only once. The chain has TRBV5-1 and TRBJ2-7, with D possibly matching TRBD1 (6 bases). Looked up from germline, CDR1 is SGHRS and CDR2 is YFSETQ. Trimming took 4 bases from V and 3 from J, leaving 14 bases between them. The CDR3 sequence is 14 residues long. This chain's CDR3 is CASSQGPGNYEQYF. CDR3 nucleotides: TGCGCCAGCAGCCAGGGGCCCGGCAACTACGAGCAGTACTTC.

This clone was found once. V usage is TRBV27 and J usage is TRBJ1-6; D gene uncertain. The CDR3 covers 14 residues. The germline V gene encodes CDR1 MNHEY and CDR2 SMNVEV (reference sequence). V was cut by 8 bases and J by 2 bases, with 10 bases left in between. CDR3 DNA: TGTGCCAGCCGTGCGGTGACCTATAATTCACCCCTCCACTTT. Protein sequence: CASRAVTYNSPLHF.

The sample holds a few counts of this clone. V and J are TRBV7-2 and TRBJ2-7, with TRBD1 as a possible D gene (5 bases). CDR3 length equals 13 residues. Deletions cut 8 bases from V and 4 bases from J, with 15 bases between. From germline, CDR1 is SGHTA and CDR2 FQGNSA. The CDR3 loop is CASQGIVGYEQYF. The CDR3 nucleotides read TGTGCCAGCCAGGGCATAGTGGGTTACGAGCAGTACTTC.

This clone was seen a single time. The chain has TRBV7-8 and TRBJ1-4, with D perhaps TRBD1 (5 bases). The CDR3 is 14 residues long. V was shortened by 5 bases and J by 4 bases, with 11 bases between the two germline ends. Germline loops: CDR1 SGHVS, CDR2 FQNEAQ. In DNA, the CDR3 is TGTGCCAGCAGCCCGGGGGGGTATAATGAAAAACTGTTTTTT. This codes for CASSPGGYNEKLFF.

About this clone: At one boundary the junction diverges from the germline segment, which might be a read error. The gene calls are TRBV7-9 and TRBJ2-7, with D maybe TRBD1 (6 bases). This CDR3 has 14 residues. The germline CDR1 and CDR2 sequences are SEHNR and FQNEAQ (reference sequence). CDR3 sequence reads: CASSLQGSSSEQYF. Here the CDR3 DNA reads TGTGCCAGCAGCTTACAGGGGTCCTCCTCCGAGCAGTACTTC. The full variable domain, its missing parts supplied by reference TRBV7-9 and TRBJ2-7, is DTGVSQNPRHKITKRGQNVTFRCDPISEHNRLYWYRQTLGQGPEFLTYFQNEAQLEKSRLLSDRFSAERPKGSFSTLEIQRTEQGDSAMYLCASSLQGSSSEQYFGPGTRLTVT.

On this clone itself: This CDR3 is also generated by other DNA sequences in the sample. The V gene is TRBV5-1, the J gene TRBJ1-2; TRBD1 aligns across 9 bases. The ends lost 2 bases at V and 8 bases at J; junction bases unmatched: 10. The CDR3 runs to 15 residues. Germline CDR1 reads SGHRS; CDR2 reads YFSETQ. For the CDR3, the DNA is TGCGCCAGCAGCTTAGACCAGCCGGGACAGGGAGGCTACACCTTC. Translating gives CASSLDQPGQGGYTF.

The J gene is TRBJ1-1, the V gene TRBV12-1; the DNA was not used to check the table's D call, TRBD1. TRBV12-1 is recorded as a pseudogene. This CDR3 has 18 amino acids. The CDR3 region has the DNA TGTGCCAGCAGCTCCCCTCAGGGGGTGGTCGAGGGGAACACTGAAGCTTTCTTT. Translation: CASSSPQGVVEGNTEAFF.

V and J are TRBV7-6 and TRBJ2-2; TRBD1 aligns across 10 bases. The CDR3 contains 16 residues. J gave up 3 bases and V 7 bases, and 8 bases lay outside the gene matches. The germline CDR1 and CDR2 sequences are SGHVS and FNYEAQ. CDR3 amino acids: CASTETGTGDTGELFF. The DNA for the CDR3 is TGTGCCAGCACCGAAACCGGGACAGGGGACACCGGGGAGCTGTTTTTT.

This clone has only one observation. The chain links TRBV29-1 to TRBJ2-5, with D possibly being TRBD1 (6 bases). This CDR3 comprises 12 residues. Germline V gene data show CDR1 as SQVTM and CDR2 as ANQGSEA. V shed 3 bases and J shed 5 bases, with 10 bases lying between them. CDR3 nucleotides: TGCAGCGTTGAGGACCAGGGGGAGACCCAGTACTTC. Translating gives CSVEDQGETQYF. Full variable domain (outside the CDR3, taken from reference TRBV29-1 and TRBJ2-5): SAVISQKPSRDICQRGTSLTIQCQVDSQVTMMFWYRQQPGQSLTLIATANQGSEATYESGFVIDKFPISRPNLTFSTLTVSNMSPEDSSIYLCSVEDQGETQYFGPGTRLLVL.

This rearrangement joins TRBV2 to TRBJ1-6; TRBD1 is a possible D gene (5 bases). Trimming cost V 1 base and J 8 bases, with 12 bases left between them. Germline values: CDR1 SNHLY, CDR2 FYNNEI. The CDR3 totals 15 residues. The CDR3 region is CASSEDWGGDSPLHF. The CDR3 bases are TGTGCCAGCAGTGAAGACTGGGGAGGGGATTCACCCCTCCACTTT.

This clone has only a few counts. The chain couples TRBV6-6 to TRBJ1-2; 7 positions match TRBD1. V trimming: 2 bases; J trimming: 6 bases; junction bases outside the gene matches: 6. Per germline, CDR1 MNHNY and CDR2 SVGAGI (reference sequence). This CDR3 comprises 14 residues. Here the CDR3 reads CASSYNRQGHGYTF. In DNA, the CDR3 is TGTGCCAGCAGTTACAATCGACAGGGCCATGGCTACACCTTC.

This clone has only a few counts. The V and J genes are TRBV4-2 and TRBJ2-2; TRBD1 aligns across 9 bases. The CDR3 is 15 residues long. From germline, CDR1 is LGHNA and CDR2 YNFKEQ. V lost 7 bases to trimming and J lost 5 bases; unmatched junction nucleotides: 8. CDR3 in amino acids: CASNSGQGETGELFF. The CDR3 DNA reads TGTGCCAGCAACTCGGGACAGGGCGAGACCGGGGAGCTGTTTTTT.

Concerning this clone itself: Relative to the germline gene, one junction end is altered; a read error may explain this. V is TRBV19 and J is TRBJ1-2; D ambiguous. The CDR3 sequence is 13 residues long. Germline CDR1 reads LNHDA; CDR2 reads SQIVND (reference sequence). CDR3 loop: CASSTNLARGRAF. The CDR3 bases are TGTGCCAGTAGTACCAATTTAGCCCGAGGTCGAGCCTTC.

This clone was seen a handful of times. The V gene is TRBV6-5, the J gene TRBJ2-7; the D gene is possibly TRBD2 (5 bases). The CDR3 is 11 amino acids. Deletions cut 6 bases from V and 7 bases from J, with 10 bases between. Germline V CDR1 and CDR2: MNHEY, SVGAGI. Here the CDR3 DNA reads TGTGCCAGCAGCCAAGGAGGTGAGCAGTACTTC. Amino acids: CASSQGGEQYF.

The rearrangement uses TRBV9 and TRBJ1-2; 8 bases agree with TRBD1. Germline values: CDR1 SGDLS, CDR2 YYNGEE. Trimming took 4 bases from V and 4 from J; bases not matched to a gene: 12. This CDR3 is 16 amino acids long. The CDR3 coding sequence is TGTGCCAGCAGCAGGAAAGGGACAGGTGTGGCCTATGGCTACACCTTC. As protein: CASSRKGTGVAYGYTF.